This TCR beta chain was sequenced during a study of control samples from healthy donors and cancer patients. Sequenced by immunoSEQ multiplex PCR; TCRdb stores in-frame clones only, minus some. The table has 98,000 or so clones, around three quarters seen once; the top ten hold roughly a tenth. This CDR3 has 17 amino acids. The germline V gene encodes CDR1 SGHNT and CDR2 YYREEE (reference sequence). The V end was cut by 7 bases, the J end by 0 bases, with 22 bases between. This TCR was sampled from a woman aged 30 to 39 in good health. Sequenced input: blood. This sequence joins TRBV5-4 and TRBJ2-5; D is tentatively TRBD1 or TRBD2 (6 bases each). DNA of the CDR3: TGTGCCAGCCGCCCGGGGGCGGGACACTCGTACCAAGAGACCCAGTACTTC. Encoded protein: CASRPGAGHSYQETQYF.